This is a list of T cell receptor beta chains from one sample in a study of blood T cell repertoires in COVID-19. Here immunoSEQ multiplex PCR was the method, and the copy in TCRdb shows in-frame clones only, minus some. The sample shows approximately 490,000 clones, approximately 90% of them seen only once. The source material was PBMCs or T cells enriched from blood (not recorded which). The receptors come from a woman between 18 and 30 years old who had recovered from COVID-19. The CDR3 runs from the conserved cysteine through the conserved F or W. The D gene is left open where the match is weak. Expanded clones get a size class; other rows say once, few or many, or leave the size out.

J gene	D gene	V gene	clone size	CDR3 protein	CDR3 DNA
TRBJ1-2	.	TRBV20-1	once	CSADGGNGYTF	TGCAGTGCGGATGGAGGAAATGGCTACACCTTC
TRBJ2-1	TRBD2	TRBV7-2	.	CASSLSGGLSYNEQFF	TGTGCCAGCAGCCTGTCGGGGGGGCTGTCCTACAATGAGCAGTTCTTC
TRBJ1-1	.	TRBV2	once	CASTPTVLEAFF	TGTGCCAGCACCCCGACAGTTCTTGAAGCTTTCTTT
TRBJ2-7	.	TRBV30	.	CAFQSGYEQYF	TGTGCCTTCCAGAGCGGCTACGAGCAGTACTTC
TRBJ2-5	TRBD2	TRBV3-1/TRBV3-2	.	CASSQAVAGGPEETQYF	TGTGCCAGCAGCCAAGCCGTAGCGGGGGGGCCCGAGGAGACCCAGTACTTC
TRBJ1-1	TRBD1	TRBV28	few	CASTRQGYTEAFF	TGTGCCAGTACCCGACAGGGTTACACTGAAGCTTTCTTT
TRBJ2-7	.	TRBV18	.	CASSPPTYEQYF	TGTGCCAGCTCACCGCCTACCTACGAGCAGTACTTC
TRBJ2-1	.	TRBV7-6	.	CASGIDFLNEQFF	TGTGCCAGCGGTATCGACTTTCTCAATGAGCAGTTCTTC
TRBJ1-6	TRBD1	TRBV24-1	.	CATATGDNSPLHF	TGTGCCACCGCTACAGGGGATAATTCACCCCTCCACTTT
TRBJ1-2	TRBD1	TRBV4-1	.	CASSQPGTGYGYTF	TGCGCCAGCAGCCAACCCGGGACAGGTTATGGCTACACCTTC
TRBJ2-5	TRBD1	TRBV19	.	CASSIGQGSLGQETQYF	TGTGCCAGTAGTATTGGACAGGGGAGTCTAGGACAAGAGACCCAGTACTTC
TRBJ2-4	.	TRBV3-1/TRBV3-2	.	CASSPEFVSKNIQYF	TGTGCCAGCAGCCCCGAGTTTGTGTCCAAAAACATTCAGTACTTC
TRBJ2-2	TRBD2	TRBV4-1	.	CASSQEQGLAVGELFF	TGCGCCAGCAGCCAAGAACAGGGACTAGCGGTCGGGGAGCTGTTTTTT
TRBJ2-1	.	TRBV6-1	once	CASSELLALANEQFF	TGTGCCAGCAGTGAATTACTGGCGCTAGCTAATGAGCAGTTCTTC
TRBJ2-3	TRBD2	TRBV4-1	.	CASSQERMTSGALSTDTQYF	TGCGCCAGCAGCCAAGAAAGGATGACTAGCGGGGCCCTTAGCACAGATACGCAGTATTTT
TRBJ1-2	.	TRBV28	.	CASSLAGYGYTF	TGTGCCAGCAGTTTGGCGGGTTATGGCTACACCTTC
TRBJ2-7	TRBD1	TRBV4-1	.	CASSRTGQGLSSYEQYF	TGCGCCAGCAGCCGGACGGGACAGGGACTAAGCTCCTACGAGCAGTACTTC
TRBJ2-2	TRBD1	TRBV2	.	CASSEWGTDNTGELFF	TGTGCCAGCAGTGAGTGGGGGACAGATAACACCGGGGAGCTGTTTTTT
TRBJ2-5	.	TRBV12-3/TRBV12-4	.	CASSLDSTETQYF	TGTGCCAGCAGTCTAGACAGCACCGAGACCCAGTACTTC
TRBJ1-2	.	TRBV6-5	.	CASSPQGSFNYGYTF	TGTGCCAGCAGTCCCCAGGGGTCTTTCAACTATGGCTACACCTTC
TRBJ1-1	.	TRBV28	.	CASKRGGDTEAFF	TGTGCCAGCAAAAGAGGGGGAGACACTGAAGCTTTCTTT
TRBJ1-2	.	TRBV5-1	.	CASSLGPGTNNYGYTF	TGCGCCAGCAGCTTGGGCCCAGGCACAAACAACTATGGCTACACCTTC
TRBJ1-5	.	TRBV30	.	CAWSSGGKQPQHF	TGTGCCTGGAGTTCGGGGGGAAAACAGCCCCAGCATTTT
TRBJ2-1	TRBD2	TRBV7-2	.	CASSLGKGGEQFF	TGTGCCAGCAGCTTAGGAAAGGGAGGGGAGCAGTTCTTC
TRBJ1-5	TRBD1	TRBV4-1	once	CASSQTGQVQPQHF	TGCGCCAGCAGCCAGACGGGACAGGTTCAGCCCCAGCATTTT
TRBJ1-3	.	TRBV7-2	.	CASSSKGANPLAGNTIYF	TGTGCCAGCAGCTCAAAGGGAGCGAATCCTCTGGCCGGAAACACCATATATTTT
TRBJ2-3	.	TRBV3-1/TRBV3-2	once	CASSPPGSEKTDTQYF	TGTGCCAGCAGCCCTCCGGGTAGCGAGAAAACAGATACGCAGTATTTT
TRBJ1-3	.	TRBV19	.	CASQTRSGIRYF	TGTGCCAGCCAAACGAGGAGTGGTATCAGATATTTT
TRBJ1-5	.	TRBV20-1	once	CSARGQMAQHF	TGCAGTGCTAGAGGGCAGATGGCCCAGCATTTT
TRBJ1-1	TRBD1	TRBV19	.	CASSIGTGTEAFF	TGTGCCAGTAGTATAGGGACAGGCACTGAAGCTTTCTTT
TRBJ2-5	.	TRBV5-1	.	CASSVEETQYF	TGCGCCAGCAGCGTCGAAGAGACCCAGTACTTC
TRBJ1-2	TRBD1	TRBV30	.	CACWGQGANYGYTF	TGTGCCTGCTGGGGACAGGGGGCTAACTATGGCTACACCTTC
TRBJ1-3	TRBD1	TRBV28	.	CASNTGAMNTIYF	TGTGCCAGCAACACAGGGGCAATGAACACCATATATTTT
TRBJ1-4	.	TRBV11-2	.	CASSLVPPGGATNEKLFF	TGTGCCAGCAGCTTAGTTCCCCCCGGGGGTGCAACTAATGAAAAACTGTTTTTT
TRBJ2-1	TRBD2	TRBV30	.	CAWSLSRAGARDNEQFF	TGTGCCTGGAGTTTGTCAAGAGCGGGGGCCCGGGACAATGAGCAGTTCTTC
TRBJ2-7	.	TRBV12-3/TRBV12-4	.	CASRPDRDYEQYF	TGTGCCAGCAGGCCCGACCGGGACTACGAGCAGTACTTC
TRBJ1-1	TRBD1	TRBV28	.	CASRVRDRGNTEAFF	TGTGCCAGCAGGGTCCGGGACAGGGGTAACACTGAAGCTTTCTTT
TRBJ1-3	.	TRBV9	.	CASSVGTENTIYF	TGTGCCAGCAGCGTAGGGACAGAGAACACCATATATTTT
TRBJ1-6	.	TRBV11-2	.	CASSLENSPLHF	TGTGCCAGCAGCTTGGAGAATTCACCCCTCCACTTT
TRBJ1-1	.	TRBV29-1	.	CSVERGGAFF	TGCAGCGTTGAAAGAGGGGGAGCTTTCTTT
TRBJ1-1	.	TRBV19	.	CASSMGFWTEAFF	TGTGCCAGTAGTATGGGCTTCTGGACTGAAGCTTTCTTT
TRBJ1-1	.	TRBV7-9	.	CASSPGREYTEAFF	TGTGCCAGCAGCCCCGGACGGGAATACACTGAAGCTTTCTTT
TRBJ2-3	TRBD2	TRBV5-5	.	CASSVLAGSTDTQYF	TGTGCCAGCAGCGTCCTAGCGGGATCGACAGATACGCAGTATTTT
TRBJ1-2	.	TRBV28	.	CASSRTANYGYTF	TGTGCCAGCAGTCGGACAGCAAACTATGGCTACACCTTC
TRBJ2-3	TRBD2	TRBV7-8	.	CASSLYGGGAGDTQYF	TGTGCCAGCAGCTTATATGGCGGGGGGGCAGGAGATACGCAGTATTTT
TRBJ1-2	.	TRBV7-2	.	CASSDMGVAGDGYTF	TGTGCCAGCAGCGATATGGGTGTTGCAGGGGATGGCTACACCTTC
TRBJ1-5	TRBD1	TRBV19	once	CAAGTGVYQPQHF	TGTGCCGCCGGGACAGGGGTCTATCAGCCCCAGCATTTT
TRBJ2-1	TRBD1	TRBV24-1	.	CATGTGLHNEQFF	TGTGCCACCGGGACAGGGTTACACAATGAGCAGTTCTTC
TRBJ2-3	.	TRBV2	once	CASSDRASTDTQYF	TGTGCCAGCAGTGACAGGGCCAGCACAGATACGCAGTATTTT
TRBJ1-3	TRBD1	TRBV19	.	CASSSTGGGNTIYF	TGTGCCAGTAGTTCGACAGGGGGTGGAAACACCATATATTTT
TRBJ1-1	TRBD1	TRBV7-8	.	CASSLEGDLTGALRAFF	TGTGCCAGCAGCTTGGAAGGGGATTTAACAGGGGCCCTCCGGGCTTTCTTT
TRBJ2-5	TRBD1	TRBV5-4	.	CASSQPGQGVLGETQYF	TGTGCCAGCAGCCAACCGGGACAGGGGGTTCTCGGGGAGACCCAGTACTTC
TRBJ2-5	.	TRBV5-1	.	CASSLKSGGAETQYF	TGCGCCAGCAGCTTGAAGTCAGGAGGCGCAGAGACCCAGTACTTC